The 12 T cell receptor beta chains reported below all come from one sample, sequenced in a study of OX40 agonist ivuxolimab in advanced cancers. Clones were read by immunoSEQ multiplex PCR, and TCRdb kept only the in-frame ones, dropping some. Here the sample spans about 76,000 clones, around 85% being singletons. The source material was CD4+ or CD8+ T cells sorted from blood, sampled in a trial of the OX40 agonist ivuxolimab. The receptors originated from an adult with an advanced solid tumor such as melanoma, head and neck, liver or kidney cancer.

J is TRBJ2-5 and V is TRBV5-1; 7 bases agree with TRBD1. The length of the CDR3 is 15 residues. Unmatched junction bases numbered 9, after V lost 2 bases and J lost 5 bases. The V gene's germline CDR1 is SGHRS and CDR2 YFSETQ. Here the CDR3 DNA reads TGCGCCAGCAGCTTTCGAGGCAGGGGGTTGGAGACCCAGTACTTC. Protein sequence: CASSFRGRGLETQYF. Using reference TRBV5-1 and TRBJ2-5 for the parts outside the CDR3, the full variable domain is KAGVTQTPRYLIKTRGQQVTLSCSPISGHRSVSWYQQTPGQGLQFLFEYFSETQRNKGNFPGRFSGRQFSNSRSEMNVSTLELGDSALYLCASSFRGRGLETQYFGPGTRLLVL.

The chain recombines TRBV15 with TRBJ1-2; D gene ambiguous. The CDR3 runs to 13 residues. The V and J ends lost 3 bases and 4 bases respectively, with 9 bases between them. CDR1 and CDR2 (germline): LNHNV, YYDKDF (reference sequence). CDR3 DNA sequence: TGTGCCACCAGCAGCGACACGATCTATGGCTACACCTTC. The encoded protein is CATSSDTIYGYTF.

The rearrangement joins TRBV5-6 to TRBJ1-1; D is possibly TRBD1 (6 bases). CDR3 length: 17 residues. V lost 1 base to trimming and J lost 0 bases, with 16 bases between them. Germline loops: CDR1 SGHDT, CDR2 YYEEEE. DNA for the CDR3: TGTGCCAGCAGCTTGACTCTCCAGGGGAACATGAACACTGAAGCTTTCTTT. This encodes CASSLTLQGNMNTEAFF.

In nucleotides, the CDR3 is TGTGCCAGCAATCGGGACACGGTGAACACTGAAGCTTTCTTT. Translated: CASNRDTVNTEAFF. V is TRBV25-1 and J is TRBJ1-1; tentatively, D is TRBD1 (6 bases). Trimming stripped 7 bases from V and 0 bases from J, with 12 bases between. Germline CDR1 reads MGHDK; CDR2 reads SYGVNS. The CDR3 runs to 14 residues. Using reference TRBV25-1 and TRBJ1-1 for the parts outside the CDR3, the full variable domain is EADIYQTPRYLVIGTGKKITLECSQTMGHDKMYWYQQDPGMELHLIHYSYGVNSTEKGDLSSESTVSRIRTEHFPLTLESARPSHTSQYLCASNRDTVNTEAFFGQGTRLTVV.

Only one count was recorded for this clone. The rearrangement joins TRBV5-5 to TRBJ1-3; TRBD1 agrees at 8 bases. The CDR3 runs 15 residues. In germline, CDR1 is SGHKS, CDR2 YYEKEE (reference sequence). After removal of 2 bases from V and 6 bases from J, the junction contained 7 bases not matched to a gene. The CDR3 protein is CASSFSGDRPNTIYF. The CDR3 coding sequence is TGTGCCAGCAGCTTTTCTGGGGACAGGCCAAACACCATATATTTT.

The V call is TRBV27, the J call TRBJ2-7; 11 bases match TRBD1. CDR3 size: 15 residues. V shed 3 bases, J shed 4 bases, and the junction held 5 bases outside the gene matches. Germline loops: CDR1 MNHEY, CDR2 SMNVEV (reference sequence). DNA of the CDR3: TGTGCCAGCAGTTTGACGGGACAGGGGGTATACGAGCAGTACTTC. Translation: CASSLTGQGVYEQYF.

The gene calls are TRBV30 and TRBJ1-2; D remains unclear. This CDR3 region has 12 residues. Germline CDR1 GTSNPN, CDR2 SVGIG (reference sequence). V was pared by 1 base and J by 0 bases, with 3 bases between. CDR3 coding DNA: TGTGCCTGGAGTGGGACTAACTATGGCTACACCTTC. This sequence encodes CAWSGTNYGYTF.

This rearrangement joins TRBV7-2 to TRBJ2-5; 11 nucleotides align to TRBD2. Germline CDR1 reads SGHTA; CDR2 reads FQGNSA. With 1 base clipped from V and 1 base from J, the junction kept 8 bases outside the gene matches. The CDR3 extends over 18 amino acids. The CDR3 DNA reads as TGTGCCAGCAGCTTAGTTCCCTCTAGCGGGGGGCCCCAAGAGACCCAGTACTTC. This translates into CASSLVPSSGGPQETQYF.

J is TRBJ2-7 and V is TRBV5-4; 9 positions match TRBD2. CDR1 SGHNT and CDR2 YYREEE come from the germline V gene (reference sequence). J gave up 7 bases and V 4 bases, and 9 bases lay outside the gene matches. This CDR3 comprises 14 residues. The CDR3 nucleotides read TGTGCCAGCAGCGGAGCCGGACTAGCGAGAGAGCAGTACTTC. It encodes CASSGAGLAREQYF.

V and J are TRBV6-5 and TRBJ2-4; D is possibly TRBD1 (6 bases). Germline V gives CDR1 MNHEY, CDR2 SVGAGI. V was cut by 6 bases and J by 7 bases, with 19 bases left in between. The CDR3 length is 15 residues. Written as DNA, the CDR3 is TGTGCCAGCAGATCTCTTGGCAGGGGTTTGAACATTCAGTACTTC. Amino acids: CASRSLGRGLNIQYF.

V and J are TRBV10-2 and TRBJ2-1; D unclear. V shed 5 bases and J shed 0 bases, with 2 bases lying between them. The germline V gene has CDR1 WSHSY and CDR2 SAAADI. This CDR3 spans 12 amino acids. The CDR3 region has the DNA TGCGCCAGCAGTCTCTCCTACAATGAGCAGTTCTTC. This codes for CASSLSYNEQFF.

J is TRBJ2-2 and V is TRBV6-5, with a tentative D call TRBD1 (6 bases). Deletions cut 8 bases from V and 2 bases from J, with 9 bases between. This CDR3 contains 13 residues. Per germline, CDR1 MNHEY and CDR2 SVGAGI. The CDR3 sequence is CASSGTNTGELFF. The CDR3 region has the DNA TGTGCCAGCTCCGGGACAAACACCGGGGAGCTGTTTTTT.